Listed below are T cell receptor beta chains from one sample, sequenced in a study of beta chain features in type 1 diabetes. Produced via immunoSEQ multiplex PCR; TCRdb's table is partial and in-frame only. The sample yields hundreds of thousands of clones, 30% seen once. Sequencing was performed on naive CD4+ T cells from blood. Source of these receptors: a man between 18 and 29 years old in good health. The conserved cysteine and the conserved F or W are not part of the CDR3 here. Size is omitted from some rows. Given values are once, few, many or a class for expanded clones.

j_gene	abundance	v_gene	CDR3aa
TRBJ2-5	-	TRBV7-6	ASSLGVLETQY
TRBJ2-7	few	TRBV7-2	ASSLVTGVNYEQY
TRBJ2-1	few	TRBV30	AWSSGSSSYNEQF
TRBJ2-1	-	TRBV30	AWSVRRLYNEQF
TRBJ1-2	-	TRBV30	AWNPPPGLGYT
TRBJ2-1	few	TRBV4-1	ASSQLGGTKGEQF
TRBJ1-1	-	TRBV2	ASSTEMNTEAF
TRBJ2-6	few	TRBV5-1	ASSPDNSGANVLT
TRBJ2-5	-	TRBV7-2	ASSTRLAGEETQY
TRBJ2-3	-	TRBV30	AWSLALSTDTQY
TRBJ1-4	-	TRBV5-1	ASSPLLGEKLF
TRBJ1-2	-	TRBV4-2	ASSQAGLYGYT
TRBJ2-3	few	TRBV4-3	ASSLESTDTQY
TRBJ2-5	-	TRBV5-1	ASSLDPQGVQETQY